These 8 T cell receptor beta chains originate from one sample sequenced in a study of T-cell memory formation after mild COVID-19. TCRdb itself ran the 5' RACE reads through MiXCR, one entry per CDR3 protein. The sample lists around 510,000 distinct CDR3 sequences, about 20% occurring once. Sequences were obtained from PBMCs or a T cell subset sorted from them (not recorded which). All receptors come from an adult woman who had mild COVID-19 (a few samples of this study predate the infection). Cell type and time point are not known.

The chain carries TRBV10-3 and TRBJ2-3; D ambiguous. CDR1 is ENHRY and CDR2 is SYGVKD in the germline V gene. This CDR3 has 11 residues. V lost 5 bases and J lost 6, with 6 bases in between. The CDR3 loop is CAISSGDTQYF. The CDR3 DNA reads as TGTGCCATCAGTTCCGGGGATACGCAGTATTTT.

This clonotype was observed a few times. This chain links TRBV7-9 with TRBJ2-3, with 9 bases lining up with TRBD2. This CDR3 has 16 residues. CDR1 is SEHNR, CDR2 FQNEAQ, per germline (reference sequence). Unmatched junction bases numbered 9, after V lost 5 bases and J lost 3 bases. The CDR3 DNA is TGTGCCAGCAGCCACCTAGCGGGGTTTGGGACAGATACGCAGTATTTT. It yields the protein CASSHLAGFGTDTQYF.

The chain is built from TRBV12-3 or TRBV12-4 and TRBJ1-2; D gene uncertain. V was cut by 4 bases and J by 6 bases, with 12 bases left in between. This CDR3 is 13 amino acids long. CDR3: CASSSTPWNGYTF. CDR3 coding DNA: TGTGCCAGCAGTTCCACCCCCTGGAATGGCTACACCTTC.

The gene calls are TRBV6-5 and TRBJ1-4; 8 positions agree with TRBD1. V trimming: 0 bases; J trimming: 5 bases; junction bases outside the gene matches: 2. Per the germline V gene, CDR1 is MNHEY and CDR2 is SVGAGI. The CDR3 contains 15 residues. CDR3 nucleotide sequence: TGTGCCAGCAGTTACTCGACAGGGGAAAATGAAAAACTGTTTTTT. This translates into CASSYSTGENEKLFF.

This clonotype was seen only a few times. J is TRBJ2-7 and V is TRBV29-1; 7 bases agree with TRBD1. The CDR3 is 12 amino acids. V lost 6 bases, J lost 2 bases, and 4 bases stayed unmatched. Germline CDR1 reads SQVTM; CDR2 reads ANQGSEA. The CDR3 spells CSVETGTYEQYF. The CDR3 nucleotides read TGCAGCGTAGAGACAGGGACCTACGAGCAGTACTTC.

The chain uses TRBV11-3 and TRBJ2-5; 8 bases are a match to TRBD2. J lost 5 bases, V lost 4 bases, and 9 bases had no gene match. CDR1 and CDR2 from the germline V gene are SGHNT and YENEEA. The CDR3 covers 15 residues. CDR3 sequence reads: CASSSNRGGSETQYF. CDR3 coding DNA: TGTGCCAGCAGCTCCAATCGGGGGGGCTCGGAGACCCAGTACTTC.

This clonotype was counted a single time. The chain uses TRBV20-1 and TRBJ2-7; D could derive from TRBD1 or TRBD2 (6 bases each). Germline V lookup: CDR1 DFQATT, CDR2 SNEGSKA (reference sequence). This CDR3 contains 13 residues. The V end was cut by 1 base, the J end by 4 bases, with 11 bases between. The CDR3 DNA reads TGCAGTGCTAGAGCGGGGGCCCCGTACGAGCAGTACTTC. Protein: CSARAGAPYEQYF.

This clonotype has only a few counts. The chain carries TRBV6-2 or TRBV6-3 and TRBJ1-3; D gene uncertain. CDR3 length: 13 amino acids. V was shortened by 7 bases and J by 2 bases, with 9 bases between the two germline ends. Germline V gives CDR1 MNHEY, CDR2 SVGEGT. The CDR3 sequence: CASTPITGNTIYF. CDR3 DNA: TGTGCCAGCACGCCTATAACTGGAAACACCATATATTTT.